A single sample is the source of the 20 T cell receptor beta chains below, sequenced in a study of blood T cell repertoires in COVID-19. Sequencing used immunoSEQ multiplex PCR; TCRdb keeps in-frame clones, though not all of them. The sample includes 200,000 to 250,000 clones, approximately 90% of them seen just once. The material sequenced was PBMCs or T cells enriched from blood (not recorded which). These receptor sequences come from a woman younger than 45 who had recovered from COVID-19.

The V gene is TRBV2, the J gene TRBJ2-7; 9 bases fit TRBD1. The germline CDR1 and CDR2 sequences are SNHLY and FYNNEI. The CDR3 runs to 16 residues. With V trimmed by 1 base and J by 3 bases, 7 bases remained unmatched. The CDR3 coding sequence is TGTGCCAGCAGTGAAGGGGTCGGGACAGGGAGCTACGAGCAGTACTTC. Translation: CASSEGVGTGSYEQYF. The full variable domain, in which reference TRBV2 and TRBJ2-7 provide the parts outside the CDR3, is EPEVTQTPSHQVTQMGQEVILRCVPISNHLYFYWYRQILGQKVEFLVSFYNNEISEKSEIFDDQFSVERPDGSNFTLKIRSTKLEDSAMYFCASSEGVGTGSYEQYFGPGTRLTVT.

The chain links TRBV5-3 to TRBJ1-1, with D possibly TRBD1 on 5 matching bases. TRBV5-3 is labeled an ORF, and its function is uncertain. V gave up 0 bases and J gave up 4 bases, with 10 bases separating them. The CDR3 has 14 amino acids. CDR3 residues: CARSLGQLSTEAFF. CDR3 sequence (DNA): TGTGCCAGAAGCTTGGGACAGTTGAGCACTGAAGCTTTCTTT.

V usage is TRBV5-5 and J usage is TRBJ1-5, with D tentatively TRBD1 (6 bases). CDR1 and CDR2 from the germline V gene are SGHKS and YYEKEE (reference sequence). The length of the CDR3 is 15 residues. V lost 4 bases and J lost 9, with 20 bases in between. This CDR3 is CASSIRTEPQWPQHF. CDR3 sequence (DNA): TGTGCCAGCAGCATAAGGACAGAGCCTCAATGGCCCCAGCATTTT.

This chain uses TRBV5-4 with TRBJ2-3; a possible D gene is TRBD2 (5 bases). Per the germline V gene, CDR1 is SGHNT and CDR2 is YYREEE (reference sequence). V lost 4 bases and J lost 3, with 15 bases in between. The CDR3 totals 15 residues. The CDR3 protein is CASSAQDFATDTQYF. CDR3 bases: TGTGCCAGCAGCGCGCAGGACTTTGCTACAGATACGCAGTATTTT.

This sequence joins TRBV15 and TRBJ2-5; TRBD2 might be the D (7 bases). The V gene lost 0 bases and the J gene lost 5 bases, with 13 bases spanning the gap. There are 15 residues in the CDR3. Germline V gives CDR1 LNHNV, CDR2 YYDKDF (reference sequence). The CDR3 DNA sequence: TGTGCCACCAGCAGAGATCCGGGGGGCCTTGAGACCCAGTACTTC. This sequence encodes CATSRDPGGLETQYF.

The genes are TRBV27 and TRBJ2-7, with 10 bases aligning to TRBD1. J gave up 6 bases and V 6 bases, and 8 bases lay outside the gene matches. The CDR3 covers 14 residues. CDR1 and CDR2 (germline): MNHEY, SMNVEV (reference sequence). The CDR3 DNA reads as TGTGCCAGCAGCGACCGGGACAGGGGTAGCGAGCAGTACTTC. This gives the protein CASSDRDRGSEQYF.

V gene TRBV4-1 combines with J gene TRBJ1-3, with D possibly TRBD1 on 6 matching bases. Trimming removed 7 bases at V and 3 bases at J, with 13 bases between. Germline assignment: CDR1 MGHRA and CDR2 YSYEKL. There are 14 residues in the CDR3. The CDR3 DNA is TGCGCCAGCAAGGCAGGGGACGGTGGAAACACCATATATTTT. Translation: CASKAGDGGNTIYF.

The DNA of the CDR3 is TGTGCCAGCAGCCCTTACAGGGGCGGCTATGGCTACACCTTC. Translating it yields CASSPYRGGYGYTF. V usage is TRBV7-9 and J usage is TRBJ1-2; 7 bases fit TRBD1. CDR3 length: 14 amino acids. Germline lookup yields CDR1 SEHNR and CDR2 FQNEAQ (reference sequence). The ends lost 5 bases at V and 4 bases at J; junction bases unmatched: 7.

The rearrangement uses TRBV2 and TRBJ2-7, with D tentatively TRBD1 (5 bases). The CDR3 totals 12 residues. Germline V CDR1 and CDR2: SNHLY, FYNNEI. The V and J ends lost 7 bases and 0 bases respectively, with 7 bases between them. This CDR3 reads CASMTDSYEQYF. The CDR3 region has the DNA TGTGCCAGCATGACAGACTCCTACGAGCAGTACTTC.

The chain employs TRBV7-2 and TRBJ2-3, with 8 bases matching TRBD1. Per germline, CDR1 SGHTA and CDR2 FQGNSA. V shed 5 bases, J shed 4 bases, and the junction held 8 bases outside the gene matches. The CDR3 is made up of 15 amino acids. In DNA form, the CDR3 reads TGTGCCAGCAGCCTGGGCTCACAGGGGGCAGATACGCAGTATTTT. It encodes CASSLGSQGADTQYF.

V usage is TRBV9 and J usage is TRBJ1-2; 10 bases map to TRBD1. Per the germline V gene, CDR1 is SGDLS and CDR2 is YYNGEE. The CDR3 has 15 residues. J lost 2 bases, V lost 4 bases, and 5 bases had no gene match. The CDR3 DNA reads TGTGCCAGCAGCCCACGACAGGGGGCGAACTATGGCTACACCTTC. Translating gives CASSPRQGANYGYTF.

This clone was recorded a few times. The chain recombines TRBV15 with TRBJ2-1; 8 nucleotides match TRBD2. The V and J ends lost 3 bases and 7 bases, in that order; junction bases with no gene match: 11. The CDR3 contains 16 residues. Germline CDR1 reads LNHNV; CDR2 reads YYDKDF (reference sequence). The CDR3 is CATSRYSGDNKNEQFF. The CDR3 DNA sequence: TGTGCCACCAGCAGGTATAGCGGGGATAATAAAAATGAGCAGTTCTTC.

This clone was seen only once. The gene calls are TRBV25-1 and TRBJ2-2, with TRBD1 matching over 10 bases. Trimming at V came to 5 bases and at J to 5 bases, leaving 8 bases not matched to a gene. CDR1 and CDR2 from the germline V gene are MGHDK and SYGVNS. The CDR3 sequence is 16 residues long. The CDR3 loop reads CASSTRTGGNTGELFF. In DNA, the CDR3 is TGTGCCAGCAGTACGCGGACAGGGGGAAATACCGGGGAGCTGTTTTTT.

The DNA for the CDR3 is TGTGCCAGCAGCCTGCGGGCCATGAACACTGAAGCTTTCTTT. Its translation is CASSLRAMNTEAFF. The genes are TRBV6-5 and TRBJ1-1; D uncertain. The germline CDR1 and CDR2 sequences are MNHEY and SVGAGI. V shed 6 bases and J shed 0 bases, with 11 bases lying between them. The CDR3 extends over 14 amino acids.

The rearrangement links TRBV11-2 to TRBJ2-3; TRBD1 matches 10 bases. Germline trimming cut 4 bases from V and 5 bases from J; bases unmatched to any gene: 9. The germline V gene has CDR1 SGHAT and CDR2 FQNNGV. The CDR3 loop spans 16 amino acids. The CDR3 DNA sequence: TGTGCCAGCAGCTCCATCCGGGACAGGGGCGGAGATACGCAGTATTTT. Protein sequence: CASSSIRDRGGDTQYF. The variable domain in full, with the rest retrieved from reference TRBV11-2 and TRBJ2-3, is EAGVAQSPRYKIIEKRQSVAFWCNPISGHATLYWYQQILGQGPKLLIQFQNNGVVDDSQLPKDRFSAERLKGVDSTLKIQPAKLEDSAVYLCASSSIRDRGGDTQYFGPGTRLTVL.

V is TRBV7-6 and J is TRBJ1-1; TRBD1 might be the D (6 bases). The CDR3 totals 13 residues. Trimming took 6 bases from V and 1 from J, leaving 9 bases between them. The germline V gene encodes CDR1 SGHVS and CDR2 FNYEAQ. The CDR3 nucleotides read TGTGCCAGCAGAGAGACAGGGAACACTGAAGCTTTCTTT. The encoded protein is CASRETGNTEAFF.

This clone was detected only once. The V call is TRBV7-9, the J call TRBJ1-1; maybe TRBD1 (5 bases). The CDR3 runs 15 residues. Germline loops: CDR1 SEHNR, CDR2 FQNEAQ (reference sequence). V dropped 6 bases and J dropped 1 base, with 15 bases sitting between them. CDR3 protein: CASRNTGGRNTEAFF. The CDR3 DNA follows: TGTGCCAGCAGAAATACAGGTGGGCGGAACACTGAAGCTTTCTTT.

The J gene is TRBJ2-5, the V gene TRBV7-8, with 13 bases matching TRBD2. This CDR3 is built from 14 residues. V was pared by 4 bases and J by 5 bases, with 1 base of the junction left unmatched. Germline CDR1 SGHVS, CDR2 FQNEAQ. CDR3 sequence reads: CASSWGLAGETQYF. The CDR3 bases are TGTGCCAGCAGCTGGGGACTAGCGGGGGAGACCCAGTACTTC.

The rearrangement joins TRBV5-8 to TRBJ2-5, with 9 bases fitting TRBD2. The V gene end was trimmed by 4 bases and the J gene end by 9 bases; junction bases not matched to a gene: 10. This CDR3 spans 14 amino acids. The V gene's germline CDR1 is SGHTS and CDR2 YDEGEE. The CDR3 protein is CASSPDVAGAAQYF. The CDR3 DNA follows: TGTGCCAGCAGCCCAGATGTAGCGGGGGCAGCCCAGTACTTC. The full variable domain, with the rest looked up from reference TRBV5-8 and TRBJ2-5, is EAGVTQSPTHLIKTRGQQATLRCSPISGHTSVYWYQQALGLGLQFLLWYDEGEERNRGNFPPRFSGRQFPNYSSELNVNALELEDSALYLCASSPDVAGAAQYFGPGTRLLVL.

This rearrangement joins TRBV6-2 or TRBV6-3 to TRBJ1-5, with unresolved D. The germline gives CDR1 MNHEY, CDR2 SVGEGT. CDR3 size: 14 residues. The V end was cut by 2 bases, the J end by 6 bases, with 11 bases between. CDR3 sequence: CASSYRRVGQPQHF. The DNA of the CDR3 is TGTGCCAGCAGTTACAGGAGGGTAGGTCAGCCCCAGCATTTT.